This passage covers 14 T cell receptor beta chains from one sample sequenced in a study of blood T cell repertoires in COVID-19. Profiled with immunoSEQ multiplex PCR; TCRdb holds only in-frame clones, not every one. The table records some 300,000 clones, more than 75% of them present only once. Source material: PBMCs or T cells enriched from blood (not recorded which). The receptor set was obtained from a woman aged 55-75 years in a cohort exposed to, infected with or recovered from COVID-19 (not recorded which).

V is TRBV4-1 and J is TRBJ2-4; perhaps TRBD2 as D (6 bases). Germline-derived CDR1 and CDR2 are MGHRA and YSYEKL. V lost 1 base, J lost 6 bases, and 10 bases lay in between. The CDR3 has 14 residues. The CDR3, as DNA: TGCGCCAGCAGCCAAGGGAGGGGCAGAAACATTCAGTACTTC. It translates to CASSQGRGRNIQYF.

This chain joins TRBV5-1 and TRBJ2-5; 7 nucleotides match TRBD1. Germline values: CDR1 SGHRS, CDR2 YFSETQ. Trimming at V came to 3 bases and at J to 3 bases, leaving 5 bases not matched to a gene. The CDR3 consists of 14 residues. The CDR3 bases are TGCGCCAGCAGCTGGGGACAGTCAAAAGAGACCCAGTACTTC. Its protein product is CASSWGQSKETQYF.

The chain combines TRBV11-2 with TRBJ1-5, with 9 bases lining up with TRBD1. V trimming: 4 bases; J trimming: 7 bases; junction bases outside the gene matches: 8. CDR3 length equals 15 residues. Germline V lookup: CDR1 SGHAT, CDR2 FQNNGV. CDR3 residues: CASSSGTGSLQPQHF. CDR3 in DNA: TGTGCCAGCAGCTCCGGGACAGGGAGCCTCCAGCCCCAGCATTTT.

The CDR3 region has the DNA TGTGCCAGCTCTAACCGGGACAGTGGAAACACCATATATTTT. It codes for CASSNRDSGNTIYF. The genes are TRBV18 and TRBJ1-3; 7 bases align to TRBD1. Losses at the gene ends were 6 bases for V and 3 bases for J; bases not matched to a gene: 5. Germline CDR1 and CDR2: KGHSH and LQKENI. The CDR3 is 14 amino acids.

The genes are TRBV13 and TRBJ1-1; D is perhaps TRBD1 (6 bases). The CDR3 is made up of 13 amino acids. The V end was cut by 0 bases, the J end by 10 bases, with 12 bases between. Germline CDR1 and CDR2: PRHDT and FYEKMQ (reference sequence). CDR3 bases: TGTGCCAGCAGCTTAGGCCACAGGGAGATAGCTTTCTTT. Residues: CASSLGHREIAFF.

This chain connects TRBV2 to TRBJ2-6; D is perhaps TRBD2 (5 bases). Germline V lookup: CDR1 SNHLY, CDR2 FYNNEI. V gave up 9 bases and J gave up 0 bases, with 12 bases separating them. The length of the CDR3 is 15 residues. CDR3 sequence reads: CASTIAPSGANVLTF. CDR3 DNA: TGTGCCAGTACTATAGCGCCCTCTGGGGCCAACGTCCTGACTTTC.

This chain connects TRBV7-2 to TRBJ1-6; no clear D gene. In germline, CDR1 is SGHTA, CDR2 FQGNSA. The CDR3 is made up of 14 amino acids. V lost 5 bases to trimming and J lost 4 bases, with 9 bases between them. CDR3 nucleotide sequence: TGTGCCAGCAGCCGGTTGAATTATAATTCACCCCTCCACTTT. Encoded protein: CASSRLNYNSPLHF.

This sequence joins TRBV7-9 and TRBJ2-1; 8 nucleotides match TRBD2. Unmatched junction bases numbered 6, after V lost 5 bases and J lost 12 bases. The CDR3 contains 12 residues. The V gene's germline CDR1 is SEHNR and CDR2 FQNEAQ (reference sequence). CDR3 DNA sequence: TGTGCCAGCAGCCCCTTAGCGGGGATGCAGTTCTTC. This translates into CASSPLAGMQFF.

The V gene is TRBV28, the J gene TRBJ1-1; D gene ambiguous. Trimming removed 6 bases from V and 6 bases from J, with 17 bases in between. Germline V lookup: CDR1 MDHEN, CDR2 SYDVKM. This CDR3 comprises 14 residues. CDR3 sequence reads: CASSAPPLAPEAFF. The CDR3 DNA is TGTGCCAGCAGCGCTCCCCCGTTAGCCCCTGAAGCTTTCTTT.

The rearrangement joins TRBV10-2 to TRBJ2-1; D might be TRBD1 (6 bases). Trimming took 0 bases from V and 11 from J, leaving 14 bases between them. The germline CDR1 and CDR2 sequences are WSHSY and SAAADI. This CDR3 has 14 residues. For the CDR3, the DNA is TGCGCCAGCAGTGAGTCGATCTACAGGGACAAGCAGTTCTTC. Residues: CASSESIYRDKQFF.

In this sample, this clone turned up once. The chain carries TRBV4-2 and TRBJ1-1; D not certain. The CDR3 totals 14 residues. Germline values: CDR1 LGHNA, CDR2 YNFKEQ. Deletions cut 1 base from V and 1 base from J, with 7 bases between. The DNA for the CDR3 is TGTGCCAGCAGCCAAGGGTCAGGGAACACTGAAGCTTTCTTT. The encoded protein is CASSQGSGNTEAFF.

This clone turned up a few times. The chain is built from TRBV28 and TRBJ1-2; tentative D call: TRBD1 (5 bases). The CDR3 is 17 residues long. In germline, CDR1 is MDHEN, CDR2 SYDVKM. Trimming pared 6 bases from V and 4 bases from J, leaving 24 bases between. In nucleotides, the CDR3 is TGTGCCAGCAGCTCCCCCTCGGGGGGAAGGGACGGCTATGGCTACACCTTC. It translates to CASSSPSGGRDGYGYTF.

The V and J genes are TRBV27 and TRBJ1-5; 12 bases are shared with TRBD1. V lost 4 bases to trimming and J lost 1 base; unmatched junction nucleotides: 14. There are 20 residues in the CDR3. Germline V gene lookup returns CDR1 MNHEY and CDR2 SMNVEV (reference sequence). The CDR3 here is CASSSSGTGGTLSSNQPQHF. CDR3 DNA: TGTGCCAGCAGTTCTTCCGGGACAGGGGGCACCTTATCAAGCAATCAGCCCCAGCATTTT.

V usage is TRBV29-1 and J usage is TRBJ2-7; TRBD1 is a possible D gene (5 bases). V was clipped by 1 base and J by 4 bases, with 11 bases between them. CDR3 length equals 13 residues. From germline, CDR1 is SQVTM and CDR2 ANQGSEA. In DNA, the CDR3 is TGCAGCGTTGAAGCCCAGGGTGGGTACGAGCAGTACTTC. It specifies CSVEAQGGYEQYF.